This TCR beta chain was captured by sequencing in a study of PD-L1 blockade in urothelial cancer. Study context: Peripheral blood specimens exhibited a median yield of approximately 150,000 T cells. Whole-study results and caveats: The study found that durable-benefit patients expanded tumor-associated blood clones more at 3 weeks. Sub-median blood TCR clonality before treatment predicted longer survival.

Points on this clone: Its specificity is not known.

As for time point: pretreatment peripheral blood. The germline gives CDR1 SGHRS, CDR2 YFSETQ. The CDR3 has 12 amino acids. V shed 3 bases and J shed 3 bases, with 7 bases lying between them. Here immunoSEQ multiplex PCR was the method, and the copy in TCRdb shows in-frame clones only, minus some. The table lists tens of thousands of clones, about 85% of them singletons. J is TRBJ2-7 and V is TRBV5-1, with D hard to call. The sequence came from a man aged 40-49 years with urothelial cancer. The sample in question was PBMCs, obtained around atezolizumab (anti-PD-L1) treatment. The CDR3 sequence: CASSSRSYEQYF. As DNA, the CDR3 is TGCGCCAGCAGCTCCCGTAGCTACGAGCAGTACTTC. The full variable domain, completed using reference TRBV5-1 and TRBJ2-7, is KAGVTQTPRYLIKTRGQQVTLSCSPISGHRSVSWYQQTPGQGLQFLFEYFSETQRNKGNFPGRFSGRQFSNSRSEMNVSTLELGDSALYLCASSSRSYEQYFGPGTRLTVT.